This T cell receptor (beta chain) was sequenced in a study of blood T cell repertoires in COVID-19. Study-level information: Specimens from acute and convalescent COVID-19 originated in the United States, Italy and Spain. PBMCs, B-cell-depleted T cells, or T cells were the source of the cDNA or gDNA that made up the material.

Authors' data handling: Amplifying reference gene primers gave estimates of nucleated cell counts. Generated by immunoSEQ multiplex PCR, the TCRdb table keeps only in-frame clones and is missing some. V and J calls and clone size are given by that table; D and trimming were obtained from the DNA. The table lists 35,000 to 45,000 clones, roughly 89% of them singletons. This clonotype was sampled from a human donor in a cohort sampled during active COVID-19. Source material: peripheral blood.

In nucleotides, the CDR3 is TGTGCCAGCAGTTCAGGGACAGGGGTAAGGGGAACAGCTGAAGCTTTCTTT. It is translated as CASSSGTGVRGTAEAFF. The V call is TRBV28, the J call TRBJ1-1; 10 nucleotides line up with TRBD1. The CDR3 length is 17 residues. Losses at the gene ends were 4 bases for V and 6 bases for J; bases not matched to a gene: 14. Looked up from germline, CDR1 is MDHEN and CDR2 is SYDVKM.